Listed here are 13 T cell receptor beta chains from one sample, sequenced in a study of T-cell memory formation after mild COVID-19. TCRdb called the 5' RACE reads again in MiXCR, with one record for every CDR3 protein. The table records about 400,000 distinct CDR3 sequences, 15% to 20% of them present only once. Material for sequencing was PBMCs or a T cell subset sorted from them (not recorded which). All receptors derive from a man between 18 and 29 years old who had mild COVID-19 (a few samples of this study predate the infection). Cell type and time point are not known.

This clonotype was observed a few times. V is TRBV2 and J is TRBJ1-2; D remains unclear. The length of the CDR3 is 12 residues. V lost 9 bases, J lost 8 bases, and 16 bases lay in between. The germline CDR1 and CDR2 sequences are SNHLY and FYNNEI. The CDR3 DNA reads TGTGCCAGTCACGACGGATCGGGGGGCTACACCTTC. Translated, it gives CASHDGSGGYTF.

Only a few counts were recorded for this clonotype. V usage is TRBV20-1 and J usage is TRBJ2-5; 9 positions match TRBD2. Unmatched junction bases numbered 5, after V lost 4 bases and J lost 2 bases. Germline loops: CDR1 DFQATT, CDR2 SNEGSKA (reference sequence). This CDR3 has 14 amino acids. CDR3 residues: CSATSSGAQETQYF. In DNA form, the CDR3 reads TGCAGTGCTACCTCTAGCGGGGCTCAAGAGACCCAGTACTTC.

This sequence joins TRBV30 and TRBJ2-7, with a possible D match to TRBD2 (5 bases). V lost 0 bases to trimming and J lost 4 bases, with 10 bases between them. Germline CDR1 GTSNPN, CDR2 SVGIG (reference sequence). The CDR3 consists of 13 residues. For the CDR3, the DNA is TGTGCCTGGAGTGTACCATGGAGGTACGAGCAGTACTTC. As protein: CAWSVPWRYEQYF.

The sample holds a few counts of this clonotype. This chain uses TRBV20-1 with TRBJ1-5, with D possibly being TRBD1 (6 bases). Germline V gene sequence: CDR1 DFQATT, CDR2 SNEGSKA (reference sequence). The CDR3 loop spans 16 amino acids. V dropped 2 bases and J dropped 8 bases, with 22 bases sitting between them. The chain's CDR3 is CSARNPTGILEKPQHF. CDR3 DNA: TGCAGTGCTAGAAACCCCACAGGGATTCTCGAGAAGCCCCAGCATTTT.

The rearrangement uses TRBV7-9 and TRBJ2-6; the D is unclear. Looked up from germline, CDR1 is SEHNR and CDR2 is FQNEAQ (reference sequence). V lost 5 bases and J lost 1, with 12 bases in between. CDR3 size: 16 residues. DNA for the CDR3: TGTGCCAGCAGCAAGATGCAGACTTCTGGGGCCAACGTCCTGACTTTC. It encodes CASSKMQTSGANVLTF.

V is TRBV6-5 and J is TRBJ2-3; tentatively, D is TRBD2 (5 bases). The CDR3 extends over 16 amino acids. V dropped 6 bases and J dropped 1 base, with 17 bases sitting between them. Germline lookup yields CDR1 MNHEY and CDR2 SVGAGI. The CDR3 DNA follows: TGTGCCAGCAGCTCCTCCACTAGTTGGGGCACAGATACGCAGTATTTT. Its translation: CASSSSTSWGTDTQYF.

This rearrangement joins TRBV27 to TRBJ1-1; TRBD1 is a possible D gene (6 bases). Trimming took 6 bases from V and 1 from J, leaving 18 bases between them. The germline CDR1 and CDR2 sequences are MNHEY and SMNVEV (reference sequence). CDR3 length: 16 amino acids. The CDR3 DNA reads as TGTGCCAGCAGCTTTTCGGGTGGCAGGGGGAACACTGAAGCTTTCTTT. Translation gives CASSFSGGRGNTEAFF.

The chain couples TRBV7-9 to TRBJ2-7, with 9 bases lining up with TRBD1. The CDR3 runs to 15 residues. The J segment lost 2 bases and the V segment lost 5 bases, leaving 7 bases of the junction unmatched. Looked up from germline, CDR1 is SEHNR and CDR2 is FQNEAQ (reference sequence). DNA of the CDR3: TGTGCCAGCAGCGGGGACAGGGCAATCACCTACGAGCAGTACTTC. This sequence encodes CASSGDRAITYEQYF.

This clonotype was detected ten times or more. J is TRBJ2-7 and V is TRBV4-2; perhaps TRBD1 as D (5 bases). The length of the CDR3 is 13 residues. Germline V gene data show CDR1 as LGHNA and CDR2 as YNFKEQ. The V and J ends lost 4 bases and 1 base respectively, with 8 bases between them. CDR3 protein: CASSPDTSYEQYF. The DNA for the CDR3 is TGTGCCAGCAGCCCGGACACATCCTACGAGCAGTACTTC.

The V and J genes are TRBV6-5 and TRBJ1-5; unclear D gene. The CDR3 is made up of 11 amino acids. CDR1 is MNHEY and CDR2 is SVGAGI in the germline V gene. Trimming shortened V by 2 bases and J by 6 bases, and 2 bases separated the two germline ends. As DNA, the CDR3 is TGTGCCAGCAGTTACAGTCAGCCCCAGCATTTT. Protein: CASSYSQPQHF.

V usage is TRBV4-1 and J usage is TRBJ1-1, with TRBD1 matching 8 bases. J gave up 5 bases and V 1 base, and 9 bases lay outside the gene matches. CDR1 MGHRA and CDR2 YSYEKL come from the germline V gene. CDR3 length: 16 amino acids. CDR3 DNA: TGCGCCAGCAGCCAAGGCGACAGGGGAGGTGGGACTGAAGCTTTCTTT. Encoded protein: CASSQGDRGGGTEAFF.

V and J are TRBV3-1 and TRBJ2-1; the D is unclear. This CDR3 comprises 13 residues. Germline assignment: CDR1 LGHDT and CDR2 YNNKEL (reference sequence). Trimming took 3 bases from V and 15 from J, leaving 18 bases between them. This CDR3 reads CASSQGSWGKRFF. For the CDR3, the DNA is TGTGCCAGCAGCCAGGGTAGTTGGGGTAAGCGGTTCTTC.

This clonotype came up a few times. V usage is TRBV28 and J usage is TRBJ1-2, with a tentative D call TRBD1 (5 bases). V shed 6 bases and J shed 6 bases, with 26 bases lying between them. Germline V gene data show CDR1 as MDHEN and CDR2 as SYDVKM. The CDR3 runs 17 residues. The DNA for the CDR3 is TGTGCCAGCAGCTCGCTCCAGGGACTCATCCCGAAGCATGGCTACACCTTC. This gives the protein CASSSLQGLIPKHGYTF.